This is a list of T cell receptor beta chains from one sample in a study of blood T cell repertoires in COVID-19. The table came from immunoSEQ multiplex PCR; TCRdb's copy has only in-frame clones and leaves some out. The sample holds about 310,000 clones, roughly 84% seen once. Sequencing input: peripheral blood. The receptors derive from a man aged 50 or older with active or convalescent COVID-19. Both conserved end residues are part of each CDR3. Fields, in order: CDR3 DNA, CDR3 protein, J gene, D gene, V gene, clone size. D genes are given only for firm matches. The listing skips clone size in some rows; elsewhere it reads once, few, many or a size class.

CDR3nt: TGTGCCAGCAGTTTTCAGGCTGGCTACACCTTC
CDR3aa: CASSFQAGYTF
j_gene: TRBJ1-2
d_gene: NA
v_gene: TRBV12-3/TRBV12-4
abundance: NA

CDR3nt: TGTGCCAGCACCCGATACAGGGACTACGAGCAGTACTTC
CDR3aa: CASTRYRDYEQYF
j_gene: TRBJ2-7
d_gene: NA
v_gene: TRBV7-2
abundance: NA

CDR3nt: TGTGCCAGCAGTGAATTTGACACCAACACTGAAGCTTTCTTT
CDR3aa: CASSEFDTNTEAFF
j_gene: TRBJ1-1
d_gene: NA
v_gene: TRBV2
abundance: NA

CDR3nt: TGTGCCAGCAGTTACTCGAGCGGACGCGGGAATCAGCCCCAGCATTTT
CDR3aa: CASSYSSGRGNQPQHF
j_gene: TRBJ1-5
d_gene: NA
v_gene: TRBV6-2/TRBV6-3
abundance: NA

CDR3nt: TGTGCCAGCAGCTTAGGGTTCGGGGGGGCAGGAGAGACCCAGTACTTC
CDR3aa: CASSLGFGGAGETQYF
j_gene: TRBJ2-5
d_gene: TRBD2
v_gene: TRBV11-2
abundance: NA

CDR3nt: TGTGCCAGTAGTACAGGGTGGGACTATGGCTACACCTTC
CDR3aa: CASSTGWDYGYTF
j_gene: TRBJ1-2
d_gene: NA
v_gene: TRBV19
abundance: NA

CDR3nt: TGCGCCAGCAGCTTGACCGGGACAGTAGATACGCAGTATTTT
CDR3aa: CASSLTGTVDTQYF
j_gene: TRBJ2-3
d_gene: TRBD1
v_gene: TRBV5-1
abundance: NA

CDR3nt: TGCAGCGCGACAGTCTCGGGGAATGAAAAACTGTTTTTT
CDR3aa: CSATVSGNEKLFF
j_gene: TRBJ1-4
d_gene: NA
v_gene: TRBV29-1
abundance: NA

CDR3nt: TGTGCCAGCAGTGACCCCGTCGGAGCGTTCTATGGCTACACCTTC
CDR3aa: CASSDPVGAFYGYTF
j_gene: TRBJ1-2
d_gene: NA
v_gene: TRBV2
abundance: NA

CDR3nt: TGTGCCAGCAGTCCGGGGACAGGCCCGAAAAAACTGTTTTTT
CDR3aa: CASSPGTGPKKLFF
j_gene: TRBJ1-4
d_gene: TRBD1
v_gene: TRBV28
abundance: NA

CDR3nt: TGTGCCAGCAGCTTCCCTGGACAGACTAACTATGGCTACACCTTC
CDR3aa: CASSFPGQTNYGYTF
j_gene: TRBJ1-2
d_gene: NA
v_gene: TRBV5-4
abundance: once

CDR3nt: TGTGCCAGCAGCGTAGATATGGGGGCCGCCGGGGAGCTGTTTTTT
CDR3aa: CASSVDMGAAGELFF
j_gene: TRBJ2-2
d_gene: NA
v_gene: TRBV9
abundance: NA

CDR3nt: TGTGCCAGCAGTGGACAGAGAAACTCGGATGGCTACACCTTC
CDR3aa: CASSGQRNSDGYTF
j_gene: TRBJ1-2
d_gene: NA
v_gene: TRBV6-6
abundance: NA

CDR3nt: TGTGCCAGCAGCCCGGGACAGGGGCCGTCCTATGAGCAGTTCTTC
CDR3aa: CASSPGQGPSYEQFF
j_gene: TRBJ2-1
d_gene: TRBD1
v_gene: TRBV3-1/TRBV3-2
abundance: once

CDR3nt: TGTGCCAGCAGCCAAAACACCGTCGAGCAGTACTTC
CDR3aa: CASSQNTVEQYF
j_gene: TRBJ2-7
d_gene: NA
v_gene: TRBV3-1/TRBV3-2
abundance: NA

CDR3nt: TGCAGCGTTGGGACTAGCAGGGATACGCAGTATTTT
CDR3aa: CSVGTSRDTQYF
j_gene: TRBJ2-3
d_gene: TRBD2
v_gene: TRBV29-1
abundance: NA

CDR3nt: TGTGCCAGTAGGGGGGACAGTCTTAGCAATCAGCCCCAGCATTTT
CDR3aa: CASRGDSLSNQPQHF
j_gene: TRBJ1-5
d_gene: TRBD1
v_gene: TRBV19
abundance: NA

CDR3nt: TGCGCCAGCAAGGCAGGGGATGATCAGCCCCAGCATTTT
CDR3aa: CASKAGDDQPQHF
j_gene: TRBJ1-5
d_gene: NA
v_gene: TRBV5-1
abundance: NA

CDR3nt: TGTGCCAGCAGTGGGCTAGCTCAAGAGGGCTGGAACATTCAGTACTTC
CDR3aa: CASSGLAQEGWNIQYF
j_gene: TRBJ2-4
d_gene: NA
v_gene: TRBV6-1
abundance: NA

CDR3nt: TGTGCCAGCAGTTTAAAGACAAAAAAACAGCATTTT
CDR3aa: CASSLKTKKQHF
j_gene: TRBJ1-5
d_gene: NA
v_gene: TRBV28
abundance: once

CDR3nt: TGTGCCAGTAGTACTCTTCGGACAGGGCTCTATCAGCCCCAGCATTTT
CDR3aa: CASSTLRTGLYQPQHF
j_gene: TRBJ1-5
d_gene: TRBD1
v_gene: TRBV19
abundance: few

CDR3nt: TGTGCCAGCAGTGACCAGGGGGCGGGTAATGAAAAACTGTTTTTT
CDR3aa: CASSDQGAGNEKLFF
j_gene: TRBJ1-4
d_gene: TRBD1
v_gene: TRBV6-6
abundance: NA

CDR3nt: TGTGCCAGCAGTTTACGGGAAGGCACTGAAGCTTTCTTT
CDR3aa: CASSLREGTEAFF
j_gene: TRBJ1-1
d_gene: NA
v_gene: TRBV12-3/TRBV12-4
abundance: NA

CDR3nt: TGTGCCAGCAGTTTTGTAGGGAGTTCGGATGAAAAACTGTTTTTT
CDR3aa: CASSFVGSSDEKLFF
j_gene: TRBJ1-4
d_gene: NA
v_gene: TRBV28
abundance: NA

CDR3nt: TGTGCCAGCAGCTCAGGACTAGCGGGGTCCACAGATACGCAGTATTTT
CDR3aa: CASSSGLAGSTDTQYF
j_gene: TRBJ2-3
d_gene: TRBD2
v_gene: TRBV7-8
abundance: NA

CDR3nt: TGTGCCAGCAGACCGTACCGGGACTCAGAGACCCAGTACTTC
CDR3aa: CASRPYRDSETQYF
j_gene: TRBJ2-5
d_gene: NA
v_gene: TRBV27
abundance: NA

CDR3nt: TGTGCCAGCAGTGACAGGTTTAATAATTCACCCCTCCACTTT
CDR3aa: CASSDRFNNSPLHF
j_gene: TRBJ1-6
d_gene: NA
v_gene: TRBV2
abundance: NA

CDR3nt: TGTGCCAGCAGCCCGGGAGGGACAGCTGAAGCTTTCTTT
CDR3aa: CASSPGGTAEAFF
j_gene: TRBJ1-1
d_gene: TRBD1
v_gene: TRBV7-3
abundance: NA

CDR3nt: TGTGCCAGCAGCTTATCCGGGTCTGACTATGGCTACACCTTC
CDR3aa: CASSLSGSDYGYTF
j_gene: TRBJ1-2
d_gene: NA
v_gene: TRBV7-2
abundance: NA

CDR3nt: TGTGCCAGCAGTCGACAGGGTTATAATTCACCCCTCCACTTT
CDR3aa: CASSRQGYNSPLHF
j_gene: TRBJ1-6
d_gene: TRBD1
v_gene: TRBV6-5
abundance: few

CDR3nt: TGTGCCACCAGCAGACCTAACAGGGCTGGGGGCAATCAGCCCCAGCATTTT
CDR3aa: CATSRPNRAGGNQPQHF
j_gene: TRBJ1-5
d_gene: NA
v_gene: TRBV15
abundance: NA

CDR3nt: TGCGCCAGCAGTGAGAGACGGACTGCTAATAGCAATCAGCCCCAGCATTTT
CDR3aa: CASSERRTANSNQPQHF
j_gene: TRBJ1-5
d_gene: NA
v_gene: TRBV10-2
abundance: NA

CDR3nt: TGCGCCAGCAGCTTGGTCCCAACCGCAGGGGGACAGGGACGGGAGGGCTACACCTTC
CDR3aa: CASSLVPTAGGQGREGYTF
j_gene: TRBJ1-2
d_gene: TRBD1
v_gene: TRBV5-1
abundance: NA

CDR3nt: TGTGCCAGCTCGCCCCCGGCGGGAGAGACCCAGTACTTC
CDR3aa: CASSPPAGETQYF
j_gene: TRBJ2-5
d_gene: NA
v_gene: TRBV18
abundance: NA

CDR3nt: TGTGCCAGCAGCCAACAGGGATTCTCCTACGAGCAGTACTTC
CDR3aa: CASSQQGFSYEQYF
j_gene: TRBJ2-7
d_gene: NA
v_gene: TRBV7-8
abundance: NA

CDR3nt: TGTGCCAGCAGACCGGACCCCAGCGGTCAGCCCCAGCATTTT
CDR3aa: CASRPDPSGQPQHF
j_gene: TRBJ1-5
d_gene: NA
v_gene: TRBV6-5
abundance: NA

CDR3nt: TGTGCCTGGAGTGTTGGCATACAAGAGACCCAGTACTTC
CDR3aa: CAWSVGIQETQYF
j_gene: TRBJ2-5
d_gene: NA
v_gene: TRBV30
abundance: NA

CDR3nt: TGTGCCAGCAGCCGAGCCGCGGTTAATAATTCACCCCTCCACTTT
CDR3aa: CASSRAAVNNSPLHF
j_gene: TRBJ1-6
d_gene: NA
v_gene: TRBV7-8
abundance: NA

CDR3nt: TGTGCCAGCTCAGTTGGGACAGGAGGAAACTCTGGGGCCAACGTCCTGACTTTC
CDR3aa: CASSVGTGGNSGANVLTF
j_gene: TRBJ2-6
d_gene: TRBD1
v_gene: TRBV18
abundance: NA

CDR3nt: TGTGCCACCAGTAGACAGGGTTTTGAGGCTTTCTTT
CDR3aa: CATSRQGFEAFF
j_gene: TRBJ1-1
d_gene: TRBD1
v_gene: TRBV24-1
abundance: NA

CDR3nt: TGTGCCAGCACCCTTCTAGCCGGGGGGGGTACGCAGTATTTT
CDR3aa: CASTLLAGGGTQYF
j_gene: TRBJ2-3
d_gene: TRBD2
v_gene: TRBV7-9
abundance: NA

CDR3nt: TGTGCCAGCAGCAGAACTAGCGGGAGAGGAGTGGGAGATACGCAGTATTTT
CDR3aa: CASSRTSGRGVGDTQYF
j_gene: TRBJ2-3
d_gene: TRBD2
v_gene: TRBV13
abundance: NA

CDR3nt: TGTGCCAGCAGCCAGGGACTAGCGGGAGGGCCGAGCGAAGAGACCCAGTACTTC
CDR3aa: CASSQGLAGGPSEETQYF
j_gene: TRBJ2-5
d_gene: TRBD2
v_gene: TRBV4-2
abundance: NA

CDR3nt: TGTGCCAGCCGATCGGACAGGGGGATGAATCAGCCCCAGCATTTT
CDR3aa: CASRSDRGMNQPQHF
j_gene: TRBJ1-5
d_gene: TRBD1
v_gene: TRBV28
abundance: NA

CDR3nt: TGTGCCAGCAGCCGAGCGGGAGGGTACAACACTGAAGCTTTCTTT
CDR3aa: CASSRAGGYNTEAFF
j_gene: TRBJ1-1
d_gene: NA
v_gene: TRBV11-2
abundance: NA

CDR3nt: TGTGCCAGCAGCTCGGCGGGAGATACGCAGTATTTT
CDR3aa: CASSSAGDTQYF
j_gene: TRBJ2-3
d_gene: NA
v_gene: TRBV11-3
abundance: NA

CDR3nt: TGTGCCAGCGTCCCAGGGTTTCCCTATGGCTACACCTTC
CDR3aa: CASVPGFPYGYTF
j_gene: TRBJ1-2
d_gene: NA
v_gene: TRBV28
abundance: NA

CDR3nt: TGCGCCAGCCACCTAACAGGGAACACCGGGGAGCTGTTTTTT
CDR3aa: CASHLTGNTGELFF
j_gene: TRBJ2-2
d_gene: NA
v_gene: TRBV5-1
abundance: few

CDR3nt: TGTGCCAGCAGCCACCTAGCGGGAGGGGGAGAGACCCAGTACTTC
CDR3aa: CASSHLAGGGETQYF
j_gene: TRBJ2-5
d_gene: TRBD2
v_gene: TRBV3-1/TRBV3-2
abundance: NA

CDR3nt: TGTGCCACCTCCGGGACAGCTAAAGAGACCCAGTACTTC
CDR3aa: CATSGTAKETQYF
j_gene: TRBJ2-5
d_gene: TRBD1
v_gene: TRBV28
abundance: NA

CDR3nt: TGCGCCAGCAGCCTACGAGGCGGCGACTATGGCTACACCTTC
CDR3aa: CASSLRGGDYGYTF
j_gene: TRBJ1-2
d_gene: NA
v_gene: TRBV4-3
abundance: NA

CDR3nt: TGTGCCAGTAGTTTACAGGGGTACAATCAGCCCCAGCATTTT
CDR3aa: CASSLQGYNQPQHF
j_gene: TRBJ1-5
d_gene: TRBD1
v_gene: TRBV19
abundance: NA

CDR3nt: TGTGCCAGCAGTGTCTTGCGGGGGGGCGACGGGGAGCTGTTTTTT
CDR3aa: CASSVLRGGDGELFF
j_gene: TRBJ2-2
d_gene: TRBD2
v_gene: TRBV2
abundance: NA

CDR3nt: TGTGCTAGCAGCTCAGGGGGAGAGCAGTACTTC
CDR3aa: CASSSGGEQYF
j_gene: TRBJ2-7
d_gene: TRBD1
v_gene: TRBV7-7
abundance: NA

CDR3nt: TGTGCCAGTACCCAGACAGCAACTAATGAAAAACTGTTTTTT
CDR3aa: CASTQTATNEKLFF
j_gene: TRBJ1-4
d_gene: NA
v_gene: TRBV19
abundance: NA

CDR3nt: TGTGCCAGCTCACGACAGTTTGAAGCTTTCTTT
CDR3aa: CASSRQFEAFF
j_gene: TRBJ1-1
d_gene: NA
v_gene: TRBV18
abundance: NA

CDR3nt: TGTGCCAGCAGCTTGGGAGGGACAGGGGGGGTCAATGAGCAGTTCTTC
CDR3aa: CASSLGGTGGVNEQFF
j_gene: TRBJ2-1
d_gene: TRBD1
v_gene: TRBV5-4
abundance: NA

CDR3nt: TGTGCCAGCAGCCCGCAGTATTCTAACACTGAAGCTTTCTTT
CDR3aa: CASSPQYSNTEAFF
j_gene: TRBJ1-1
d_gene: NA
v_gene: TRBV7-8
abundance: NA